This TCR beta chain was identified in a study of CXCR3-negative and CXCR3-positive naive CD8 T cells. General study points: TRB CDR3 hydrophobicity was greater in CXCR3-positive naive cells than in CXCR3-negative naive cells. The TRBV-TRBJ usage of naive CXCR3-negative and CXCR3-positive cells was similar, but that of memory cells differed.

Of note for this clonotype: Its target is unknown.

This CDR3 is built from 16 residues. CDR1 SGHKS and CDR2 YYEKEE come from the germline V gene (reference sequence). Each TRB cDNA library was prepared by 5' RACE (with UMI labels). TCRdb reanalyzed the 5' RACE reads, giving one entry per CDR3 protein sequence and no DNA. The sample table sets out roughly 86,000 distinct CDR3 sequences. Naive CD8+ T cells showed CD45RO-CCR7+CD27+CD95-. The origin of this receptor is a human donor in good health. Some clones in this sample may be carry-over from other donors' samples. Specimen: naive CXCR3- CD8+ T cells from blood. Specified subset: CD45RO-CCR7+CD27+CD95- naive CD8+ T cells lacking CXCR3 (TNR3-). This sequence joins TRBV5-5 and TRBJ1-2. CDR3 region: CASSLAPWAHNYGYTF.